A single sample is the source of the 26 T cell receptor beta chains below, sequenced in a study of blood T cell repertoires in COVID-19. Assay used: immunoSEQ multiplex PCR; TCRdb lists only in-frame clones, some missing. The sample has roughly 400,000 clones; more than 70% are singletons. Sequencing was done on a sample of PBMCs or T cells enriched from blood (not recorded which). Source of these receptors: a woman aged 18-30 years who had been exposed to COVID-19.

The chain links TRBV6-5 to TRBJ1-5; D gene unclear. V was cut by 4 bases and J by 5 bases, with 6 bases left in between. The CDR3 is made up of 12 amino acids. Germline V gene lookup returns CDR1 MNHEY and CDR2 SVGAGI. This chain's CDR3 is CASSSGDQPQHF. CDR3 in DNA: TGTGCCAGCAGTTCCGGGGATCAGCCCCAGCATTTT.

The V gene is TRBV19, the J gene TRBJ2-3; the D is unclear. V was clipped by 4 bases and J by 9 bases, with 11 bases between them. Germline V gene sequence: CDR1 LNHDA, CDR2 SQIVND (reference sequence). The CDR3 contains 12 residues. The CDR3 DNA sequence: TGTGCCAGTAGTACCGGAGAAAGGACGCAGTATTTT. It encodes CASSTGERTQYF.

The gene calls are TRBV6-4 and TRBJ2-2; D is unclear. V was trimmed by 6 bases and J by 6 bases, leaving 14 bases between them. This CDR3 region has 14 residues. The V gene's germline CDR1 is MRHNA and CDR2 SNTAGT. The CDR3 DNA follows: TGTGCCAGCAGCCGATTAGTTCCCCCCGGGGAGCTGTTTTTT. Residues: CASSRLVPPGELFF.

The rearrangement uses TRBV7-9 and TRBJ1-1; the D is unclear. This CDR3 has 11 amino acids. V gave up 3 bases and J gave up 6 bases, with 5 bases separating them. Germline V gives CDR1 SEHNR, CDR2 FQNEAQ (reference sequence). The CDR3 bases are TGTGCCAGCAGCTTTACAGCTGAAGCTTTCTTT. This encodes CASSFTAEAFF.

The J gene is TRBJ1-1, the V gene TRBV2; the D gene is possibly TRBD1 (5 bases). V shed 8 bases and J shed 1 base, with 14 bases lying between them. This CDR3 spans 14 amino acids. Germline V gives CDR1 SNHLY, CDR2 FYNNEI. The CDR3 DNA follows: TGTGCCAGCCTTCGGGACTCGCCGAACACTGAAGCTTTCTTT. This codes for CASLRDSPNTEAFF.

V and J are TRBV6-5 and TRBJ1-2; 9 bases fit TRBD1. The CDR3 totals 15 residues. Germline V gene sequence: CDR1 MNHEY, CDR2 SVGAGI. After removal of 2 bases from V and 6 bases from J, the junction contained 7 bases not matched to a gene. The CDR3 is CASSYPGQGRDGYTF. The CDR3 coding sequence is TGTGCCAGCAGTTACCCCGGACAGGGGAGGGATGGCTACACCTTC.

The chain joins TRBV19 to TRBJ1-5; D may be TRBD1 (5 bases). Per germline, CDR1 LNHDA and CDR2 SQIVND (reference sequence). The CDR3 contains 14 residues. The V end lost 2 bases, the J end lost 7 bases, and 12 bases lay between the germline ends. The CDR3 here is CASSITGGEQPQHF. In nucleotides, the CDR3 is TGTGCCAGTAGTATAACGGGGGGAGAACAGCCCCAGCATTTT.

This chain joins TRBV5-4 and TRBJ2-7, with a possible D match to TRBD2 (5 bases). The CDR3 runs 11 residues. Germline CDR1 SGHNT, CDR2 YYREEE (reference sequence). V was trimmed by 4 bases and J by 7 bases, leaving 9 bases between them. The CDR3 sequence is CASSASGEQYF. The DNA of the CDR3 is TGTGCCAGCAGCGCCTCGGGGGAGCAGTACTTC.

This clone was observed once. The gene calls are TRBV19 and TRBJ1-3, with 7 bases matching TRBD1. The CDR3 runs to 15 residues. The ends lost 9 bases at V and 1 base at J; junction bases unmatched: 9. The germline gives CDR1 LNHDA, CDR2 SQIVND (reference sequence). Here the CDR3 DNA reads TGTGCCAGCAACGACAGGGAGGTGTCTGGAAACACCATATATTTT. Translation gives CASNDREVSGNTIYF. Using reference TRBV19 and TRBJ1-3 for the parts outside the CDR3, the full variable domain is DGGITQSPKYLFRKEGQNVTLSCEQNLNHDAMYWYRQDPGQGLRLIYYSQIVNDFQKGDIAEGYSVSREKKESFPLTVTSAQKNPTAFYLCASNDREVSGNTIYFGEGSWLTVV.

As DNA, the CDR3 is TGTGCCAGCAGTGAAGAACTCGGCGGGATGACAGATACGCAGTATTTT. It specifies CASSEELGGMTDTQYF. The chain links TRBV2 to TRBJ2-3; the D gene is possibly TRBD2 (6 bases). Trimming took off 1 base at V and 3 bases at J, with 14 bases between the two ends. From germline, CDR1 is SNHLY and CDR2 FYNNEI. This CDR3 region has 16 residues.

This sequence joins TRBV7-2 and TRBJ2-1, with TRBD2 matching over 8 bases. V gave up 3 bases and J gave up 1 base; unmatched junction bases: 5. CDR3 length: 16 amino acids. Germline lookup yields CDR1 SGHTA and CDR2 FQGNSA. In nucleotides, the CDR3 is TGTGCCAGCAGCTTGGCCGGGGGGGTATCCTACAATGAGCAGTTCTTC. Protein sequence: CASSLAGGVSYNEQFF.

This clone is a singleton in its sample. The J gene is TRBJ1-3, the V gene TRBV7-8; the D gene is possibly TRBD1 (5 bases). Per the germline V gene, CDR1 is SGHVS and CDR2 is FQNEAQ. Trimming took off 2 bases at V and 0 bases at J, with 11 bases between the two ends. The CDR3 length is 16 residues. The CDR3 DNA follows: TGTGCCAGCAGCTTAAAGCCTCAGGGCTCTGGAAACACCATATATTTT. It yields the protein CASSLKPQGSGNTIYF.

The chain recombines TRBV4-3 with TRBJ1-6; no definite D call. CDR1 is LGHNA, CDR2 YSLEER, per germline. V was pared by 1 base and J by 10 bases, with 14 bases between. The length of the CDR3 is 15 residues. The CDR3 loop is CASSQAIGGVSPLHF. In DNA, the CDR3 is TGCGCCAGCAGCCAAGCTATCGGAGGTGTGTCACCCCTCCACTTT.

The DNA of the CDR3 is TGTGCCAGCGGGGGGGATAATGAGCAGTTCTTC. Residues: CASGGDNEQFF. The chain recombines TRBV2 with TRBJ2-1; 7 bases match TRBD2. The CDR3 covers 11 residues. Germline lookup yields CDR1 SNHLY and CDR2 FYNNEI. Losses at the gene ends were 8 bases for V and 7 bases for J; bases not matched to a gene: 2.

This clone was counted a few times. V is TRBV28 and J is TRBJ1-6; D may be TRBD1 (5 bases). The CDR3 sequence is 18 residues long. V was cut by 5 bases and J by 10 bases, with 27 bases left in between. Germline CDR1 is MDHEN and CDR2 is SYDVKM. CDR3 residues: CASSGEVPRASKPSPLHF. For the CDR3, the DNA is TGTGCCAGCAGTGGCGAGGTGCCCAGGGCCTCAAAGCCGTCACCCCTCCACTTT.

The sample holds one count of this clone. This chain connects TRBV18 to TRBJ1-3; D gene uncertain. This CDR3 has 17 amino acids. Germline V gene data show CDR1 as KGHSH and CDR2 as LQKENI. Trimming left V 3 bases short and J 4 bases short, with 19 bases between. DNA for the CDR3: TGTGCCAGCTCACCTGTAGCAGGCTCGGAGGCGGGAAACACCATATATTTT. Its translation: CASSPVAGSEAGNTIYF.

This chain links TRBV28 with TRBJ2-5; 7 bases are a match to TRBD1. Germline assignment: CDR1 MDHEN and CDR2 SYDVKM. With 5 bases clipped from V and 2 bases from J, the junction kept 5 bases outside the gene matches. The CDR3 is 14 residues long. The CDR3 sequence: CASSLLGQQETQYF. The CDR3 nucleotides read TGTGCCAGCAGTCTGCTGGGACAGCAAGAGACCCAGTACTTC.

This clone occurred a few times. The rearrangement uses TRBV2 and TRBJ1-1; possibly TRBD1 for D (6 bases). Germline V gene lookup returns CDR1 SNHLY and CDR2 FYNNEI. CDR3 size: 14 residues. V lost 6 bases to trimming and J lost 0 bases, with 11 bases between them. In nucleotides, the CDR3 is TGTGCCAGCAGGGGGGCTAGAATGAACACTGAAGCTTTCTTT. Residues: CASRGARMNTEAFF.

The chain recombines TRBV10-3 with TRBJ2-1; the D is unclear. The V end lost 4 bases, the J end lost 7 bases, and 14 bases lay between the germline ends. From germline, CDR1 is ENHRY and CDR2 SYGVKD. The CDR3 has 14 amino acids. DNA of the CDR3: TGTGCCATCAGTGCGGCTAGTTTAAGGAATGAGCAGTTCTTC. Its protein product is CAISAASLRNEQFF.

This chain links TRBV28 with TRBJ2-1; TRBD2 aligns across 10 bases. The germline V gene has CDR1 MDHEN and CDR2 SYDVKM. CDR3 size: 16 residues. The V gene end was trimmed by 0 bases and the J gene end by 8 bases; junction bases not matched to a gene: 7. CDR3 DNA: TGTGCCAGCAGTTTATGGGCTAGCGGGAGTAGCTATGAGCAGTTCTTC. Amino acid sequence: CASSLWASGSSYEQFF. The complete variable domain, with remaining parts taken from reference TRBV28 and TRBJ2-1, reads DVKVTQSSRYLVKRTGEKVFLECVQDMDHENMFWYRQDPGLGLRLIYFSYDVKMKEKGDIPEGYSVSREKKERFSLILESASTNQTSMYLCASSLWASGSSYEQFFGPGTRLTVL.

The chain joins TRBV7-9 to TRBJ2-3; 8 bases fit TRBD2. The V and J ends lost 4 bases and 1 base, in that order; junction bases with no gene match: 7. In germline, CDR1 is SEHNR, CDR2 FQNEAQ (reference sequence). This CDR3 contains 16 residues. CDR3 nucleotides: TGTGCCAGCAGCTCCCCGACTAGCGAAGGCACAGATACGCAGTATTTT. This codes for CASSSPTSEGTDTQYF.

The V call is TRBV7-2, the J call TRBJ2-7, with 7 positions matching TRBD2. Germline CDR1 is SGHTA and CDR2 is FQGNSA. CDR3 length: 15 residues. V shed 2 bases and J 4 bases; nucleotides not matched to a gene: 8. The CDR3 nucleotides read TGTGCCAGCAGCTTATTGAGCGGGGTGTCATACGAGCAGTACTTC. It yields the protein CASSLLSGVSYEQYF. Looking up the rest from reference TRBV7-2 and TRBJ2-7 gives the full variable domain: GAGVSQSPSNKVTEKGKDVELRCDPISGHTALYWYRQSLGQGLEFLIYFQGNSAPDKSGLPSDRFSAERTGGSVSTLTIQRTQQEDSAVYLCASSLLSGVSYEQYFGPGTRLTVT.

J is TRBJ1-4 and V is TRBV5-4; D is possibly TRBD1 (6 bases). Germline assignment: CDR1 SGHNT and CDR2 YYREEE (reference sequence). V dropped 4 bases and J dropped 3 bases, with 13 bases sitting between them. This CDR3 is built from 15 residues. CDR3 sequence (DNA): TGTGCCAGCAGCCCCTTCGGACAGTCTAATGAAAAACTGTTTTTT. Its protein is CASSPFGQSNEKLFF.

The rearrangement uses TRBV4-1 and TRBJ1-5; D perhaps matches TRBD1 (5 bases). Germline lookup yields CDR1 MGHRA and CDR2 YSYEKL. V was trimmed by 0 bases and J by 5 bases, leaving 8 bases between them. The CDR3 sequence is 14 residues long. CDR3 DNA sequence: TGCGCCAGCAGCCAAGATCGGGGGGATCAGCCCCAGCATTTT. Amino acid sequence: CASSQDRGDQPQHF.

This clone was seen more than once but under ten times. The CDR3 region is CASSLQGYNYGYTF. In DNA form, the CDR3 reads TGTGCCAGCAGCTTACAGGGTTACAACTATGGCTACACCTTC. The chain links TRBV7-9 to TRBJ1-2; tentative D call: TRBD1 (5 bases). The germline V gene encodes CDR1 SEHNR and CDR2 FQNEAQ (reference sequence). The CDR3 loop spans 14 amino acids. Trimming left V 2 bases short and J 2 bases short, with 9 bases between.

The chain has TRBV28 and TRBJ1-6; no definite D call. V lost 3 bases and J 4 bases, leaving 7 bases between the germline ends. The CDR3 sequence is 14 residues long. Germline V gene sequence: CDR1 MDHEN, CDR2 SYDVKM. The CDR3 DNA reads TGTGCCAGCAGTTTTGAGGCTTATAATTCACCCCTCCACTTT. Its protein product is CASSFEAYNSPLHF.